Shown below are 8 T cell receptor beta chains from a single sample sequenced in a study of PD-1 blockade in classical Hodgkin lymphoma (dated by TCRdb to about 2020). Receptor amplification or capture employed the immunoSEQ multiplex PCR assay. TCRdb carries this immuneACCESS record with in-frame sequences only. Its versions omit some clonotypes, under half of them owing to an unresolved V gene in the studies checked, with the rest unexplained. Recorded for this sample are about 47,000 clones; about nine tenths of them occurred a single time. Roughly 5% of the sample is in the top ten clones. The label giving this sample's time point can be read as: newly diagnosed, previously untreated cHL patient sample. The sample comprised peripheral blood mononuclear cells (PBMCs). These receptors all come from a human donor with classical Hodgkin lymphoma.

The rearrangement uses TRBV6-6 and TRBJ2-1; TRBD2 aligns across 9 bases. J gave up 7 bases and V 6 bases, and 4 bases lay outside the gene matches. The CDR3 loop spans 13 amino acids. Germline assignment: CDR1 MNHNY and CDR2 SVGAGI (reference sequence). The CDR3 loop reads CASRAGGPNEQFF. DNA for the CDR3: TGTGCCAGCAGGGCGGGAGGGCCTAATGAGCAGTTCTTC.

This sequence joins TRBV21-1 and TRBJ2-1; the D call TRBD1 from the table was never checked on the DNA. TRBV21-1 is annotated as a pseudogene. The CDR3 is made up of 16 amino acids. CDR3 DNA sequence: TGTGCCAGCAGCGATTCATCCGGGACAGGGAGCAATGAGCAGTTCTTC. It yields the protein CASSDSSGTGSNEQFF.

V usage is TRBV5-4 and J usage is TRBJ2-6; the D is unclear. The CDR3 is 15 amino acids. Germline CDR1 reads SGHNT; CDR2 reads YYREEE (reference sequence). V lost 3 bases, J lost 1 base, and 8 bases lay in between. This CDR3 is CASSSPLSGANVLTF. For the CDR3, the DNA is TGTGCCAGCAGCTCCCCATTATCTGGGGCCAACGTCCTGACTTTC. Variable domain in full (rest from reference TRBV5-4 and TRBJ2-6): ETGVTQSPTHLIKTRGQQVTLRCSSQSGHNTVSWYQQALGQGPQFIFQYYREEENGRGNFPPRFSGLQFPNYSSELNVNALELDDSALYLCASSSPLSGANVLTFGAGSRLTVL.

This clone was detected only once. This rearrangement joins TRBV18 to TRBJ2-3; maybe TRBD2 (6 bases). Trimming removed 2 bases from V and 0 bases from J, with 9 bases in between. CDR1 and CDR2 (germline): KGHSH, LQKENI. The CDR3 is 15 residues long. The CDR3 protein is CASSPGRGSTDTQYF. CDR3 nucleotide sequence: TGTGCCAGCTCACCAGGGCGGGGTAGCACAGATACGCAGTATTTT.

V is TRBV15 and J is TRBJ2-1, with 7 bases aligning to TRBD2. The CDR3 is 16 residues long. Germline CDR1 LNHNV, CDR2 YYDKDF (reference sequence). Trimming at V came to 3 bases and at J to 8 bases, leaving 13 bases not matched to a gene. CDR3 nucleotides: TGTGCCACCAGCAGGGGGGGACTACCTAAATGGGATGAGCAGTTCTTC. Its protein product is CATSRGGLPKWDEQFF.

The J gene is TRBJ2-3, the V gene TRBV9; TRBD2 might be the D (5 bases). Per germline, CDR1 SGDLS and CDR2 YYNGEE. CDR3 length equals 16 residues. V was pared by 3 bases and J by 5 bases, with 19 bases between. The CDR3, as DNA: TGTGCCAGCAGCGGACTACCGGGCCACAGTGTAGATACGCAGTATTTT. Amino acids: CASSGLPGHSVDTQYF. The variable domain in full, completed from reference TRBV9 and TRBJ2-3, reads DSGVTQTPKHLITATGQRVTLRCSPRSGDLSVYWYQQSLDQGLQFLIQYYNGEERAKGNILERFSAQQFPDLHSELNLSSLELGDSALYFCASSGLPGHSVDTQYFGPGTRLTVL.

This clone was found a few times. This chain connects TRBV7-9 to TRBJ1-1, with D unresolved. This CDR3 is 12 amino acids long. Germline loops: CDR1 SEHNR, CDR2 FQNEAQ (reference sequence). Trimming stripped 0 bases from V and 7 bases from J, with 6 bases between. The CDR3 DNA reads TGTGCCAGCAGCTTAGCAGCCCATGAAGCTTTCTTT. Translating gives CASSLAAHEAFF.

The V and J genes are TRBV19 and TRBJ1-2, with D hard to call. V lost 3 bases and J lost 1, with 12 bases in between. This CDR3 has 15 residues. Germline V gives CDR1 LNHDA, CDR2 SQIVND (reference sequence). As DNA, the CDR3 is TGTGCCAGTAGTATCGGGCGGGCGATTAACTATGGCTACACCTTC. Amino acid sequence: CASSIGRAINYGYTF.